This passage covers 16 T cell receptor beta chains from one sample sequenced in a study of blood T cell repertoires in COVID-19. Sequencing used immunoSEQ multiplex PCR; TCRdb keeps in-frame clones, though not all of them. The sample lists a few hundred thousand clones, 80% to 90% occurring once. The specimen sequenced was PBMCs or T cells enriched from blood (not recorded which). The receptor source for this set is a young man who had recovered from COVID-19.

The V gene is TRBV9, the J gene TRBJ1-1; tentative D call: TRBD1 (6 bases). Germline V CDR1 and CDR2: SGDLS, YYNGEE. The CDR3 covers 14 residues. The V end lost 3 bases, the J end lost 7 bases, and 16 bases lay between the germline ends. As DNA, the CDR3 is TGTGCCAGCAGCGGGGCAGGGGCGGGTGATGAAGCTTTCTTT. Its protein is CASSGAGAGDEAFF.

The chain combines TRBV19 with TRBJ2-3; the D gene is possibly TRBD2 (7 bases). V was trimmed by 3 bases and J by 4 bases, leaving 14 bases between them. The CDR3 length is 15 residues. Germline V gene lookup returns CDR1 LNHDA and CDR2 SQIVND (reference sequence). CDR3 nucleotides: TGTGCCAGTAGTATCGGCGGGGGCTCCCCAGATACGCAGTATTTT. As protein: CASSIGGGSPDTQYF.

The chain combines TRBV5-8 with TRBJ2-3; 9 bases are a match to TRBD1. Per germline, CDR1 SGHTS and CDR2 YDEGEE. CDR3 length: 15 amino acids. J gave up 1 base and V 0 bases, and 0 bases lay outside the gene matches. DNA for the CDR3: TGTGCCAGCAGCTTGGGGGACAGGGGCACAGATACGCAGTATTTT. The encoded protein is CASSLGDRGTDTQYF.

V and J are TRBV6-2 or TRBV6-3 and TRBJ2-7, with 8 bases identical to TRBD1. V shed 5 bases and J 4 bases; nucleotides not matched to a gene: 7. Germline CDR1 MNHEY, CDR2 SVGEGT. The CDR3 is 14 residues long. CDR3 loop: CASSPGTGVYEQYF. Written as DNA, the CDR3 is TGTGCCAGCAGTCCCGGGACAGGAGTTTACGAGCAGTACTTC.

The chain recombines TRBV5-1 with TRBJ2-7; D ambiguous. Germline V gene data show CDR1 as SGHRS and CDR2 as YFSETQ. The V gene lost 0 bases and the J gene lost 1 base, with 11 bases spanning the gap. This CDR3 spans 15 amino acids. CDR3 region: CASSLGTGYSYEQYF. The CDR3 DNA sequence: TGCGCCAGCAGCTTGGGAACCGGGTATTCCTACGAGCAGTACTTC.

The chain is built from TRBV5-4 and TRBJ1-1; no reliable D call. This CDR3 is built from 16 residues. The V gene lost 1 base and the J gene lost 0 bases, with 13 bases spanning the gap. Germline loops: CDR1 SGHNT, CDR2 YYREEE (reference sequence). CDR3 amino acids: CASSLPQVFLNTEAFF. In DNA form, the CDR3 reads TGTGCCAGCAGCTTGCCCCAGGTGTTCCTGAACACTGAAGCTTTCTTT.

The chain joins TRBV30 to TRBJ2-6; 7 bases are shared with TRBD1. CDR3 length: 17 residues. The ends lost 1 base at V and 4 bases at J; junction bases unmatched: 10. Per the germline V gene, CDR1 is GTSNPN and CDR2 is SVGIG (reference sequence). CDR3 nucleotide sequence: TGTGCCTGGAGTGACCCGACGACAGGGACCGGGGCCAACGTCCTGACTTTC. Translation: CAWSDPTTGTGANVLTF.

The V gene is TRBV11-3, the J gene TRBJ1-1; D is undetermined. Germline CDR1 is SGHNT and CDR2 is YENEEA. V was clipped by 3 bases and J by 4 bases, with 6 bases between them. The CDR3 runs to 12 residues. The CDR3 region is CASSFGGTEAFF. CDR3 nucleotide sequence: TGTGCCAGCAGCTTTGGCGGCACTGAAGCTTTCTTT. Using reference TRBV11-3 and TRBJ1-1 for the parts outside the CDR3, the full variable domain is EAGVVQSPRYKIIEKKQPVAFWCNPISGHNTLYWYLQNLGQGPELLIRYENEEAVDDSQLPKDRFSAERLKGVDSTLKIQPAELGDSAVYLCASSFGGTEAFFGQGTRLTVV.

CDR3 DNA: TGTGCCAGCAGTTACTCTTGGGGAGATCAGCCCCAGCATTTT. This codes for CASSYSWGDQPQHF. The rearrangement joins TRBV6-6 to TRBJ1-5; D not resolved. V was clipped by 0 bases and J by 5 bases, with 8 bases between them. The germline CDR1 and CDR2 sequences are MNHNY and SVGAGI (reference sequence). CDR3 length equals 14 residues.

This chain uses TRBV30 with TRBJ2-1, with 10 bases matching TRBD2. The CDR3 is 17 residues long. Germline V gene sequence: CDR1 GTSNPN, CDR2 SVGIG (reference sequence). V lost 4 bases, J lost 0 bases, and 9 bases stayed unmatched. The DNA for the CDR3 is TGTGCCTGGACAGGGACTAGCGTATTTAGCTCCTACAATGAGCAGTTCTTC. Its protein product is CAWTGTSVFSSYNEQFF.

CDR3 in amino acids: CASTRRDRGRDEKLFF. For the CDR3, the DNA is TGTGCCAGCACCAGAAGAGACAGGGGACGGGATGAAAAACTGTTTTTT. The genes are TRBV27 and TRBJ1-4; 8 bases line up with TRBD1. This CDR3 region has 16 residues. With V trimmed by 7 bases and J by 6 bases, 13 bases remained unmatched. Germline CDR1 and CDR2: MNHEY and SMNVEV (reference sequence).

The V call is TRBV6-2 or TRBV6-3, the J call TRBJ1-3; D unresolved. Deletions cut 2 bases from V and 0 bases from J, with 14 bases between. CDR3 length equals 17 residues. Germline V CDR1 and CDR2: MNHEY, SVGEGT. Written as DNA, the CDR3 is TGTGCCAGCAGTTACGGCGGCAGACGACTCTCTGGAAACACCATATATTTT. Translated: CASSYGGRRLSGNTIYF.

The rearrangement joins TRBV15 to TRBJ2-6, with 9 bases identical to TRBD1. The CDR3 has 17 residues. J lost 2 bases, V lost 3 bases, and 5 bases had no gene match. CDR1 and CDR2 from the germline V gene are LNHNV and YYDKDF (reference sequence). In DNA, the CDR3 is TGTGCCACCAGCAGTGGGACAGGGAAAACTGGGGCCAACGTCCTGACTTTC. The encoded protein is CATSSGTGKTGANVLTF. Full variable domain (remainder filled in from reference TRBV15 and TRBJ2-6): DAMVIQNPRYQVTQFGKPVTLSCSQTLNHNVMYWYQQKSSQAPKLLFHYYDKDFNNEADTPDNFQSRRPNTSFCFLDIRSPGLGDTAMYLCATSSGTGKTGANVLTFGAGSRLTVL.

This chain uses TRBV7-2 with TRBJ2-5; D is unresolved. In germline, CDR1 is SGHTA, CDR2 FQGNSA. With 3 bases removed from V and 5 bases from J, the gap between germline ends came to 10 bases. The CDR3 has 13 amino acids. This CDR3 is CASSFSGAETQYF. In DNA form, the CDR3 reads TGTGCCAGCAGCTTCAGTGGTGCCGAGACCCAGTACTTC.

V usage is TRBV2 and J usage is TRBJ2-4; perhaps TRBD2 as D (5 bases). CDR1 is SNHLY, CDR2 FYNNEI, per germline. The CDR3 spans 15 residues. Between the trimmed V and J ends, which lost 8 bases and 4 bases, there was a span of 18 bases. The CDR3 bases are TGTGCCAGCTCTTTTCGTCCCGGGGAGAAAAACATTCAGTACTTC. Translation: CASSFRPGEKNIQYF.

The rearrangement uses TRBV6-6 and TRBJ2-1; 7 bases fit TRBD1. In germline, CDR1 is MNHNY, CDR2 SVGAGI (reference sequence). The CDR3 runs to 15 residues. Unmatched junction bases numbered 5, after V lost 5 bases and J lost 1 base. CDR3 nucleotide sequence: TGTGCCAGCAGTCAACCGGGACAGTCCTACAATGAGCAGTTCTTC. Protein: CASSQPGQSYNEQFF.